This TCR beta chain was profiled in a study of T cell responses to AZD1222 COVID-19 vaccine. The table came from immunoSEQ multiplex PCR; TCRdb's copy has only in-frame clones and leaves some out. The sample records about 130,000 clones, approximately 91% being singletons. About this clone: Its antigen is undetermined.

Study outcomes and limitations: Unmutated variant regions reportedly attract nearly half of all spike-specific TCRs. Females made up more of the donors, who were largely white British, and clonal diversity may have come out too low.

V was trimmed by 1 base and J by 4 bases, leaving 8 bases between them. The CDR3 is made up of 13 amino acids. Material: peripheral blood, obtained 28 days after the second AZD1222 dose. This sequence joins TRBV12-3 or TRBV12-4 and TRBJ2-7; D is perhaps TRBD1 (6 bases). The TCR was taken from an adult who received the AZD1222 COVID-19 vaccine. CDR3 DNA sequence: TGTGCCAGCAGTTTAGGGACAGAGTACGAGCAGTACTTC. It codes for CASSLGTEYEQYF.